This T cell receptor (beta chain) was sequenced during a study of T cell responses to AZD1222 COVID-19 vaccine. The overall study: Combined were second doses at about 4 or about 12 weeks.

Worth noting for this clone: Its antigen is not known.

Sequencing was performed with immunoSEQ multiplex PCR; in TCRdb, only in-frame clones are kept and a portion is missing. The sample consists of approximately 92,000 clones, 91% of them appearing once. Study-level results: A mostly white British donor set with more females was recruited, and clonal diversity was possibly underestimated. Only five or six AZD1222 recipients tested seropositive at baseline. Nearly half of spike-specific TCRs reportedly target unmutated variant regions.

V lost 4 bases and J 5 bases, leaving 11 bases between the germline ends. CDR3 length: 13 residues. The chain combines TRBV12-3 or TRBV12-4 with TRBJ1-2; TRBD1 is a possible D gene (5 bases). The sequencing here drew on peripheral blood, taken on day 0 of AZD1222 vaccination. This TCR derives from an adult in good health. CDR3 protein: CASSSQGGYGYTF. CDR3 DNA sequence: TGTGCCAGCAGTTCTCAGGGAGGGTATGGCTACACCTTC.